Below are 30 T cell receptor beta chains sequenced from a single sample in a study of naive and memory T cell subsets. Both TRBC1 and TRBC2 were covered by a beta constant-region primer of two equimolar oligonucleotides. TCRdb re-analysed the UMI-ligation and nested PCR reads in MiXCR, keeping a single row per CDR3 protein. The repertoire has under 100,000 distinct CDR3 sequences, about 6.5% of them found once; the top ten carry about 1.6%. The sequenced sample was central memory CD4+ T cells from blood. These receptors originate from a human donor in good health.

This clonotype has more than one count but fewer than ten. The chain couples TRBV9 to TRBJ2-7; 7 nucleotides line up with TRBD2. The V gene end was trimmed by 3 bases and the J gene end by 5 bases; junction bases not matched to a gene: 5. The length of the CDR3 is 13 residues. Germline V CDR1 and CDR2: SGDLS, YYNGEE. The CDR3 here is CASSARLADEQYF. The CDR3 nucleotides read TGTGCCAGCAGCGCCCGACTAGCTGACGAGCAGTACTTC.

This clonotype was picked up many times. The rearrangement joins TRBV10-3 to TRBJ1-6; a weak D match, TRBD1 (6 bases). Per germline, CDR1 ENHRY and CDR2 SYGVKD. V was shortened by 3 bases and J by 11 bases, with 14 bases between the two germline ends. The CDR3 has 14 residues. For the CDR3, the DNA is TGTGCCATCAGTGACAGGGGCGGGGGGCCACCCCTCCACTTT. Amino acid sequence: CAISDRGGGPPLHF.

This clonotype was seen repeatedly, ten times or more. The chain recombines TRBV6-6 with TRBJ2-7; the match to TRBD2 covers 11 bases. This CDR3 comprises 15 residues. CDR1 is MNHNY, CDR2 SVGAGI, per germline (reference sequence). Trimming cost V 6 bases and J 0 bases; bases outside gene matches: 4. The CDR3 region is CASRPGTSGSYEQYF. DNA of the CDR3: TGTGCCAGCAGGCCCGGGACTAGCGGCTCCTACGAGCAGTACTTC.

In this sample, this clonotype is medium-sized. The gene calls are TRBV2 and TRBJ1-2, with D maybe TRBD1 (6 bases). Trimming shortened V by 4 bases and J by 6 bases, and 12 bases separated the two germline ends. Germline V CDR1 and CDR2: SNHLY, FYNNEI. The CDR3 consists of 13 residues. The CDR3 DNA reads as TGTGCCAGCAGTGGAACTCGGGGGCATGGCTACACCTTC. Its translation is CASSGTRGHGYTF. The entire variable domain, with the rest obtained from reference TRBV2 and TRBJ1-2, is as follows: EPEVTQTPSHQVTQMGQEVILRCVPISNHLYFYWYRQILGQKVEFLVSFYNNEISEKSEIFDDQFSVERPDGSNFTLKIRSTKLEDSAMYFCASSGTRGHGYTFGSGTRLTVV.

This clonotype was counted between two and nine times. The V gene is TRBV3-1, the J gene TRBJ2-3; D uncertain. CDR1 is LGHDT, CDR2 YNNKEL, per germline (reference sequence). The CDR3 has 19 residues. The V end was cut by 0 bases, the J end by 2 bases, with 21 bases between. This CDR3 is CASSQDPKTYPTYTDTQYF. The CDR3, as DNA: TGTGCCAGCAGCCAAGATCCCAAGACTTATCCGACATACACAGATACGCAGTATTTT.

The chain is built from TRBV4-3 and TRBJ2-3; D might be TRBD2 (6 bases). The CDR3 contains 20 residues. Trimming left V 0 bases short and J 4 bases short, with 26 bases between. In germline, CDR1 is LGHNA, CDR2 YSLEER. The CDR3 nucleotides are TGCGCCAGCAGCCAAGAGGCCCCAGCGGGTGGGGTTATTGGGCCAGATACGCAGTATTTT. Residues: CASSQEAPAGGVIGPDTQYF.

The J gene is TRBJ2-7, the V gene TRBV28, with D hard to call. The germline V and J ends were trimmed by 5 bases and 3 bases, with 17 bases remaining between them. Germline V gene lookup returns CDR1 MDHEN and CDR2 SYDVKM. The CDR3 extends over 15 amino acids. The CDR3 reads CASSPSSAARYEQYF. The DNA for the CDR3 is TGTGCCAGCAGTCCCTCCTCGGCGGCCCGCTACGAGCAGTACTTC.

This clonotype appeared many times. This chain links TRBV27 with TRBJ2-1; D is unclear. The CDR3 extends over 14 amino acids. CDR1 is MNHEY, CDR2 SMNVEV, per germline (reference sequence). With 5 bases removed from V and 6 bases from J, the gap between germline ends came to 14 bases. The CDR3 coding sequence is TGTGCCAGCAGTCTTAGGCCCCCGAGCAATGAGCAGTTCTTC. As protein: CASSLRPPSNEQFF.

The chain employs TRBV6-1 and TRBJ2-7; a weak D match, TRBD1 (6 bases). In germline, CDR1 is MNHNS, CDR2 SASEGT. The CDR3 totals 12 residues. V was cut by 5 bases and J by 5 bases, with 10 bases left in between. The CDR3 region is CASSPNRDEQYF. CDR3 DNA sequence: TGTGCCAGCAGTCCGAACAGGGACGAGCAGTACTTC.

This clonotype was recorded at least ten times. V and J are TRBV20-1 and TRBJ2-3; the D is unclear. V lost 3 bases and J 1 base, leaving 14 bases between the germline ends. The CDR3 is 15 residues long. The germline V gene encodes CDR1 DFQATT and CDR2 SNEGSKA (reference sequence). The CDR3 region is CSASNPLDRTDTQYF. The DNA of the CDR3 is TGCAGTGCTAGTAACCCCCTAGACCGCACAGATACGCAGTATTTT.

The chain uses TRBV24-1 and TRBJ1-3; possible D gene TRBD1, 6 bases. CDR1 and CDR2 from the germline V gene are KGHDR and SFDVKD. V dropped 4 bases and J dropped 1 base, with 16 bases sitting between them. This CDR3 contains 17 residues. The CDR3 reads CATSEGGRRGSGNTIYF. Here the CDR3 DNA reads TGTGCCACCAGTGAGGGGGGCCGGCGTGGATCTGGAAACACCATATATTTT.

The chain combines TRBV7-9 with TRBJ2-1; D is possibly TRBD2 (7 bases). Deletions cut 0 bases from V and 6 bases from J, with 9 bases between. The CDR3 has 14 residues. Germline V gene lookup returns CDR1 SEHNR and CDR2 FQNEAQ (reference sequence). CDR3 coding DNA: TGTGCCAGCAGCTTAGCGGCGGGGGCCAATGAGCAGTTCTTC. Translation: CASSLAAGANEQFF.

This clonotype was seen at least ten times. V is TRBV28 and J is TRBJ1-1, with D unclear. The V gene's germline CDR1 is MDHEN and CDR2 SYDVKM. V dropped 10 bases and J dropped 5 bases, with 17 bases sitting between them. The CDR3 sequence is 13 residues long. The CDR3 DNA sequence: TGTGCCACCAACGAGTCTTTTAGGACTGAAGCTTTCTTT. Translation gives CATNESFRTEAFF.

This clonotype was found many times. CDR3 coding DNA: TGTGCCAGCAGTTCGGACAGGGAGGCTTTCTTT. Protein product: CASSSDREAFF. This sequence joins TRBV12-3 or TRBV12-4 and TRBJ1-1; TRBD1 matches at 8 bases. The ends lost 4 bases at V and 11 bases at J; junction bases unmatched: 3. The CDR3 has 11 residues.

The chain carries TRBV7-2 and TRBJ1-4; 8 nucleotides align to TRBD1. The CDR3 is 13 amino acids. The ends lost 5 bases at V and 8 bases at J; junction bases unmatched: 4. Germline V gene data show CDR1 as SGHTA and CDR2 as FQGNSA. DNA for the CDR3: TGTGCCAGCAGCCCAGGGGGCGTCGAAAAACTGTTTTTT. Translation gives CASSPGGVEKLFF.

This clonotype was picked up many times. J is TRBJ2-3 and V is TRBV11-3, with 8 bases aligning to TRBD1. V lost 5 bases to trimming and J lost 4 bases; unmatched junction nucleotides: 2. Germline CDR1 SGHNT, CDR2 YENEEA. The length of the CDR3 is 13 residues. The CDR3 spells CASSPQGADTQYF. In DNA, the CDR3 is TGTGCCAGCAGCCCACAGGGGGCAGATACGCAGTATTTT.

This clonotype was recorded at least ten times. The chain employs TRBV28 and TRBJ1-2; a possible D gene is TRBD1 (6 bases). The CDR3 runs to 13 residues. Trimming took 4 bases from V and 3 from J, leaving 9 bases between them. Germline CDR1 is MDHEN and CDR2 is SYDVKM. CDR3 residues: CASSSGAYYGYTF. The CDR3 DNA follows: TGTGCCAGCAGTTCAGGGGCTTACTATGGCTACACCTTC.

This chain connects TRBV5-4 to TRBJ2-3; perhaps D is TRBD1 or TRBD2 (6 bases each). Germline assignment: CDR1 SGHNT and CDR2 YYREEE (reference sequence). Between the trimmed V and J ends, which lost 5 bases and 6 bases, there was a span of 13 bases. The CDR3 is 13 residues long. The CDR3 sequence: CASRMGGSDTQYF. CDR3 DNA: TGTGCCAGCAGGATGGGGGGCTCGGATACGCAGTATTTT.

The gene calls are TRBV13 and TRBJ2-1; D may be TRBD2 (6 bases). This CDR3 is 14 amino acids long. Trimming stripped 4 bases from V and 4 bases from J, with 11 bases between. Germline-derived CDR1 and CDR2 are PRHDT and FYEKMQ (reference sequence). The CDR3 sequence is CASSSSGVYNEQFF. For the CDR3, the DNA is TGTGCCAGCAGCTCCTCGGGGGTGTACAATGAGCAGTTCTTC.

The V gene is TRBV29-1, the J gene TRBJ2-3; no firm D call. Germline V lookup: CDR1 SQVTM, CDR2 ANQGSEA. CDR3 length equals 12 residues. Trimming took 5 bases from V and 6 from J, leaving 12 bases between them. This chain's CDR3 is CSVRSLVDTQYF. The CDR3 region has the DNA TGCAGCGTTCGATCTCTTGTGGATACGCAGTATTTT.

This clonotype was counted ten times or more. The chain employs TRBV24-1 and TRBJ1-4; no reliable D call. Trimming pared 3 bases from V and 0 bases from J, leaving 10 bases between. CDR3 length: 16 amino acids. CDR1 and CDR2 from the germline V gene are KGHDR and SFDVKD. The CDR3 spells CATSDPAQATNEKLFF. The CDR3 DNA is TGTGCCACCAGTGATCCCGCCCAAGCAACTAATGAAAAACTGTTTTTT.

This clonotype was counted ten times or more. This rearrangement joins TRBV5-1 to TRBJ1-3, with a weak D call TRBD1 (5 bases). Trimming removed 0 bases at V and 1 base at J, with 8 bases between. Germline CDR1 reads SGHRS; CDR2 reads YFSETQ. The CDR3 has 15 residues. The CDR3 is CASSLVAGSGNTIYF. The CDR3 bases are TGCGCCAGCAGCTTGGTGGCAGGGTCTGGAAACACCATATATTTT. Together with reference TRBV5-1 and TRBJ1-3, the CDR3 gives the full variable domain: KAGVTQTPRYLIKTRGQQVTLSCSPISGHRSVSWYQQTPGQGLQFLFEYFSETQRNKGNFPGRFSGRQFSNSRSEMNVSTLELGDSALYLCASSLVAGSGNTIYFGEGSWLTVV.

This clonotype was seen repeatedly, ten times or more. The chain couples TRBV5-1 to TRBJ1-3; D is unresolved. V was shortened by 4 bases and J by 2 bases, with 16 bases between the two germline ends. The CDR3 totals 16 residues. Germline V gene lookup returns CDR1 SGHRS and CDR2 YFSETQ. The CDR3 reads CASSPDAELPGNTIYF. CDR3 coding DNA: TGCGCCAGCAGCCCCGACGCGGAGCTTCCTGGAAACACCATATATTTT.

This clonotype came up many times. This chain uses TRBV12-3 or TRBV12-4 with TRBJ1-2; D uncertain. CDR3 size: 14 residues. Trimming left V 3 bases short and J 0 bases short, with 8 bases between. CDR3 nucleotide sequence: TGTGCCAGCAGTTTCGGCCAGCCTAACTATGGCTACACCTTC. Translation gives CASSFGQPNYGYTF.

This clonotype has only a few counts. The chain recombines TRBV7-2 with TRBJ2-7; possibly TRBD2 for D (5 bases). This CDR3 is 13 amino acids long. V shed 1 base and J shed 6 bases, with 10 bases lying between them. The germline V gene encodes CDR1 SGHTA and CDR2 FQGNSA. CDR3 coding DNA: TGTGCCAGCAGCTTAGACCTGAGCGGCGAGCAGTACTTC. It codes for CASSLDLSGEQYF.

This clonotype was seen at least ten times. This chain connects TRBV28 to TRBJ1-2; the D gene is possibly TRBD1 (5 bases). The CDR3 sequence is 15 residues long. V gave up 4 bases and J gave up 4 bases, with 16 bases separating them. CDR1 and CDR2 from the germline V gene are MDHEN and SYDVKM. In nucleotides, the CDR3 is TGTGCCAGCAGTTCGGCAGGGATAGTTCTCTATGGCTACACCTTC. This encodes CASSSAGIVLYGYTF.

This clonotype was seen at least ten times. This chain links TRBV7-2 with TRBJ1-5; maybe TRBD1 (5 bases). V was clipped by 4 bases and J by 1 base, with 14 bases between them. Germline V gene data show CDR1 as SGHTA and CDR2 as FQGNSA. The CDR3 runs 16 residues. In nucleotides, the CDR3 is TGTGCCAGCAGCTCTCAGGGAACGGGGAGCAATCAGCCCCAGCATTTT. Translation: CASSSQGTGSNQPQHF.

This clonotype was found a few times. V and J are TRBV7-8 and TRBJ2-1, with D perhaps given as TRBD1 or TRBD2 (5 bases each). Looked up from germline, CDR1 is SGHVS and CDR2 is FQNEAQ. This CDR3 comprises 16 residues. V gave up 4 bases and J gave up 0 bases, with 13 bases separating them. CDR3 protein: CASSSSRDRSYNEQFF. CDR3 nucleotides: TGTGCCAGCAGCTCGTCCCGGGACCGCTCCTACAATGAGCAGTTCTTC.

In its sample, this clonotype was seen many times. V is TRBV27 and J is TRBJ1-5; D gene uncertain. CDR3 length equals 16 residues. CDR1 is MNHEY and CDR2 is SMNVEV in the germline V gene (reference sequence). V was trimmed by 2 bases and J by 4 bases, leaving 15 bases between them. This CDR3 reads CASSLGGNNWNQPQHF. CDR3 nucleotides: TGTGCCAGCAGTTTAGGAGGTAATAATTGGAATCAGCCCCAGCATTTT.

The rearrangement uses TRBV12-3 or TRBV12-4 and TRBJ2-7; D is perhaps TRBD1 (5 bases). Trimming stripped 4 bases from V and 0 bases from J, with 10 bases between. This CDR3 comprises 14 residues. DNA for the CDR3: TGTGCCAGCAGTTCGACAGCTACCTCCTACGAGCAGTACTTC. It yields the protein CASSSTATSYEQYF.